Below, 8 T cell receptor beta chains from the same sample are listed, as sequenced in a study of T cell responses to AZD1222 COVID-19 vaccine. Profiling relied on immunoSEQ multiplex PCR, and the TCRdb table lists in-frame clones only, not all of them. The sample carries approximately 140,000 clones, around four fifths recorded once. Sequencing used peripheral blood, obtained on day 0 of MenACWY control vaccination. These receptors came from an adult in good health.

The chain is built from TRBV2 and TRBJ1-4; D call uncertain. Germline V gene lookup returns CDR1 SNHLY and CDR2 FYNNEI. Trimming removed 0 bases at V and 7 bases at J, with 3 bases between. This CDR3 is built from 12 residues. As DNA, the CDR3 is TGTGCCAGCAGTGAAGCTAGTGAAAAACTGTTTTTT. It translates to CASSEASEKLFF.

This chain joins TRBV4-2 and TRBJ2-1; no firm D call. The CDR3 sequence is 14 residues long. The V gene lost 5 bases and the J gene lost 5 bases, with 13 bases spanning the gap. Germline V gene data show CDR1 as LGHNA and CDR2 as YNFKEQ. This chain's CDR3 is CASSNPSLDNEQFF. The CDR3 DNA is TGTGCCAGCAGCAATCCCTCGCTGGACAATGAGCAGTTCTTC.

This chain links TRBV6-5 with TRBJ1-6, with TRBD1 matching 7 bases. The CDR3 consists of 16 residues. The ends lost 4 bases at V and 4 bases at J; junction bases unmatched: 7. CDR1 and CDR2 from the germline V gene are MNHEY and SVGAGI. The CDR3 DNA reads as TGTGCCAGCAGTTCAGGGACAGTAAAATATAATTCACCCCTCCACTTT. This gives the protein CASSSGTVKYNSPLHF.

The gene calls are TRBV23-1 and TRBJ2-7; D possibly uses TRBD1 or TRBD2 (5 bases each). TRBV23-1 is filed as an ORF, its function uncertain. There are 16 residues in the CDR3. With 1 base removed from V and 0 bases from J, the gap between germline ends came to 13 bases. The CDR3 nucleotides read TGCGCCAGCAGTCAATGCTGGGACCCATTCTCCTACGAGCAGTACGTC. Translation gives CASSQCWDPFSYEQYV.

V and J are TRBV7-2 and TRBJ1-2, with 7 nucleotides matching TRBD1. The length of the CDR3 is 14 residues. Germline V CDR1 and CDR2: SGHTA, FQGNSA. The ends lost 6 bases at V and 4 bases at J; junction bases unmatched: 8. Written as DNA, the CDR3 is TGTGCCAGCAGTCCTACAGGGGCTTCCTATGGCTACACCTTC. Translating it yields CASSPTGASYGYTF.

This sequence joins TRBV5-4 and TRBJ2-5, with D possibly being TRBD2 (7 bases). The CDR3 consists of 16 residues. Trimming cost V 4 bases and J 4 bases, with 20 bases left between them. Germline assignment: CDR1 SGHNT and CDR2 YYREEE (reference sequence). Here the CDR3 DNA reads TGTGCCAGCAGCCCCCCTCCCGGGGGGCCGAGAGAGACCCAGTACTTC. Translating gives CASSPPPGGPRETQYF.

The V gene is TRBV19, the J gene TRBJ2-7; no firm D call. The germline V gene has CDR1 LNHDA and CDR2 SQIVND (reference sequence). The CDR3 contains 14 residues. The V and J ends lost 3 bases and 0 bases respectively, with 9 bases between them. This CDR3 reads CASSISRFSYEQYF. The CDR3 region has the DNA TGTGCCAGTAGTATTTCCCGGTTCTCCTACGAGCAGTACTTC.

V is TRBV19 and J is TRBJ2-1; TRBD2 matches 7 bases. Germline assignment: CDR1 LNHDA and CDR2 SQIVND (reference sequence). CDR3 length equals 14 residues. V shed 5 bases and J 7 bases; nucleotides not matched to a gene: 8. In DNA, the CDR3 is TGTGCCAGTAGTTCCGCCCCCGGGAGGAATGAGCAGTTCTTC. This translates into CASSSAPGRNEQFF.